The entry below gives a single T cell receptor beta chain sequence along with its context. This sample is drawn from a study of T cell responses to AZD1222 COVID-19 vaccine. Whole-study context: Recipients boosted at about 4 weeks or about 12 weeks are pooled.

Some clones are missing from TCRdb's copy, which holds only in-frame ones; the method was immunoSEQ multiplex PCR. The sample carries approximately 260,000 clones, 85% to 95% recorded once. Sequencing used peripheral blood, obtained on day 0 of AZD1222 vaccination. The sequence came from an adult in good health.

CDR3: CASSFLSGYTF. The CDR3, as DNA: TGTGCCAGCAGTTTTTTGTCCGGCTACACCTTC. The chain uses TRBV12-3 or TRBV12-4 and TRBJ1-2; D is unresolved. This CDR3 is built from 11 residues. Trimming stripped 3 bases from V and 8 bases from J, with 7 bases between.